This passage covers 17 T cell receptor beta chains from one sample sequenced in a study of T-cell memory formation after mild COVID-19. TCRdb recomputed calls from the 5' RACE reads with MiXCR, one row per CDR3 protein. The data contain about half a million distinct CDR3 sequences, about 18% of them singletons. What was sequenced was PBMCs or a T cell subset sorted from them (not recorded which). These receptors all stem from an adult woman who had mild COVID-19 (a few samples of this study predate the infection). Cell type and time point are not known.

This clonotype was observed a few times. The chain links TRBV7-9 to TRBJ1-2; D remains ambiguous. V lost 5 bases and J 5 bases, leaving 12 bases between the germline ends. The CDR3 covers 13 residues. The germline V gene encodes CDR1 SEHNR and CDR2 FQNEAQ (reference sequence). The CDR3 nucleotides are TGTGCCAGCAGCCTCCATTGGAATTATGGCTACACCTTC. Translation: CASSLHWNYGYTF.

The chain joins TRBV7-2 to TRBJ2-1; 9 bases align to TRBD1. Trimming took 6 bases from V and 0 from J; bases not matched to a gene: 9. Germline CDR1 and CDR2: SGHTA and FQGNSA. The CDR3 length is 17 residues. CDR3 in amino acids: CASRKDRGFSSYNEQFF. In DNA form, the CDR3 reads TGTGCCAGCAGAAAAGACAGGGGGTTTAGCTCCTACAATGAGCAGTTCTTC.

This clonotype occurred a few times. This chain joins TRBV20-1 and TRBJ2-3; maybe TRBD1 (6 bases). Germline CDR1 is DFQATT and CDR2 is SNEGSKA (reference sequence). This CDR3 contains 15 residues. V shed 0 bases and J shed 0 bases, with 10 bases lying between them. CDR3 nucleotide sequence: TGCAGTGCTAGAGATCAGGGGAAAAGCACAGATACGCAGTATTTT. It translates to CSARDQGKSTDTQYF.

This clonotype was seen at least ten times. The chain employs TRBV5-1 and TRBJ2-1; D is possibly TRBD1 (5 bases). This CDR3 is built from 14 residues. V was pared by 0 bases and J by 6 bases, with 10 bases between. CDR1 SGHRS and CDR2 YFSETQ come from the germline V gene. The chain's CDR3 is CASSLDKGPNEQFF. In DNA, the CDR3 is TGCGCCAGCAGCTTGGACAAGGGGCCCAATGAGCAGTTCTTC.

This clonotype has at least ten counts. The chain links TRBV24-1 to TRBJ2-5, with D maybe TRBD1 (5 bases). The germline gives CDR1 KGHDR, CDR2 SFDVKD. Trimming left V 1 base short and J 6 bases short, with 14 bases between. This CDR3 region has 15 residues. The CDR3 loop is CATSDFGQGGKTQYF. CDR3 coding DNA: TGTGCCACCAGTGATTTTGGCCAGGGTGGTAAGACCCAGTACTTC.

Only a few counts were recorded for this clonotype. CDR3 protein: CASSVADGRETQYF. The DNA of the CDR3 is TGTGCCAGCAGCGTAGCGGATGGCCGGGAGACCCAGTACTTC. The V call is TRBV9, the J call TRBJ2-5; D gene unclear. Trimming stripped 0 bases from V and 5 bases from J, with 11 bases between. CDR3 length: 14 amino acids. Germline loops: CDR1 SGDLS, CDR2 YYNGEE.

The chain carries TRBV5-1 and TRBJ1-1; TRBD1 is a possible D gene (5 bases). V gave up 4 bases and J gave up 1 base, with 14 bases separating them. CDR3 length equals 15 residues. Germline lookup yields CDR1 SGHRS and CDR2 YFSETQ. CDR3 DNA: TGCGCCAGCAGCCCCGGCGGGGCAGGGAACACTGAAGCTTTCTTT. Protein: CASSPGGAGNTEAFF.

The chain joins TRBV20-1 to TRBJ2-3; possibly TRBD1 or TRBD2 for D (6 bases each). This CDR3 comprises 14 residues. Germline lookup yields CDR1 DFQATT and CDR2 SNEGSKA (reference sequence). The CDR3 loop is CTDGRGPSTDTQYF. The CDR3 DNA is TGCACCGATGGCCGGGGGCCTAGCACAGATACGCAGTATTTT.

V and J are TRBV4-1 and TRBJ2-1; maybe TRBD2 (6 bases). The germline V gene has CDR1 MGHRA and CDR2 YSYEKL. Trimming took off 1 base at V and 3 bases at J, with 13 bases between the two ends. The CDR3 has 16 amino acids. CDR3: CASSQGGTDIYNEQFF. CDR3 in DNA: TGCGCCAGCAGCCAAGGCGGGACTGACATCTACAATGAGCAGTTCTTC.

The chain has TRBV7-2 and TRBJ2-2; a possible D gene is TRBD2 (5 bases). Germline CDR1 SGHTA, CDR2 FQGNSA. Trimming took off 5 bases at V and 3 bases at J, with 13 bases between the two ends. The CDR3 consists of 15 residues. The CDR3, as DNA: TGTGCCAGCAGCCTTAAAAGCGGCCACACCGGGGAGCTGTTTTTT. Its translation: CASSLKSGHTGELFF. The full variable domain, in which reference TRBV7-2 and TRBJ2-2 provide the parts outside the CDR3, is GAGVSQSPSNKVTEKGKDVELRCDPISGHTALYWYRQSLGQGLEFLIYFQGNSAPDKSGLPSDRFSAERTGGSVSTLTIQRTQQEDSAVYLCASSLKSGHTGELFFGEGSRLTVL.

This clonotype was seen only a few times. The genes are TRBV5-1 and TRBJ1-1, with 9 bases that match TRBD1. This CDR3 is built from 16 residues. The germline CDR1 and CDR2 sequences are SGHRS and YFSETQ. J lost 5 bases, V lost 3 bases, and 11 bases had no gene match. The CDR3 bases are TGCGCCAGCAGCTGGGGGGAACAGGGGGCGCGTACTGAAGCTTTCTTT. Its translation is CASSWGEQGARTEAFF.

In this sample, this clonotype turned up a few times. The chain has TRBV24-1 and TRBJ2-3; TRBD2 matches at 12 bases. Looked up from germline, CDR1 is KGHDR and CDR2 is SFDVKD. This CDR3 is built from 17 residues. Germline trimming cut 1 base from V and 4 bases from J; bases unmatched to any gene: 5. In DNA form, the CDR3 reads TGTGCCACCAGTGATTTTACTAGCGGGAGGACGGCAGATACGCAGTATTTT. This sequence encodes CATSDFTSGRTADTQYF.

This clonotype was counted a few times. The V call is TRBV12-3 or TRBV12-4, the J call TRBJ2-3; the D gene is possibly TRBD1 (6 bases). The CDR3 length is 17 residues. V lost 5 bases and J lost 6, with 24 bases in between. The CDR3 region is CASSPPPGRDKGDTQYF. In nucleotides, the CDR3 is TGTGCCAGCAGTCCCCCTCCGGGACGGGACAAGGGGGATACGCAGTATTTT.

This clonotype came up a few times. V and J are TRBV3-1 and TRBJ2-1; D is ambiguous. The CDR3 spans 15 residues. CDR1 LGHDT and CDR2 YNNKEL come from the germline V gene (reference sequence). Trimming took off 6 bases at V and 2 bases at J, with 14 bases between the two ends. DNA of the CDR3: TGTGCCAGCAGTCCCATGGGTCTCGCCTACAATGAGCAGTTCTTC. The encoded protein is CASSPMGLAYNEQFF.

This sequence joins TRBV29-1 and TRBJ2-7; D gene ambiguous. The V and J ends lost 6 bases and 0 bases respectively, with 6 bases between them. The CDR3 has 11 residues. Germline V gene sequence: CDR1 SQVTM, CDR2 ANQGSEA. The CDR3 DNA reads TGCAGCGTCTCGATCTCCTACGAGCAGTACTTC. It translates to CSVSISYEQYF.

The rearrangement links TRBV2 to TRBJ2-7; 7 bases are a match to TRBD1. Germline loops: CDR1 SNHLY, CDR2 FYNNEI. There are 14 residues in the CDR3. The V and J ends lost 7 bases and 0 bases, in that order; junction bases with no gene match: 6. Here the CDR3 reads CASIRTGYSYEQYF. The CDR3 nucleotides are TGTGCCAGCATACGGACAGGTTACTCCTACGAGCAGTACTTC.

The chain uses TRBV20-1 and TRBJ2-3; D could derive from TRBD1 or TRBD2 (5 bases each). This CDR3 contains 14 residues. The germline V gene has CDR1 DFQATT and CDR2 SNEGSKA (reference sequence). V was pared by 3 bases and J by 0 bases, with 10 bases between. The CDR3 here is CSASWDGSTDTQYF. The CDR3 DNA sequence: TGCAGTGCTAGCTGGGACGGCAGCACAGATACGCAGTATTTT.